The entry that follows covers one TCR beta chain sequence. Its antigen specificity is not known. Nothing much larger sits one base from this clone, and base qualities are not available. Using the deep immunoSEQ assay, TCR CDR3 regions were amplified from genomic DNA by multiplex PCR. Genomic DNA extracted from each cell subset was distributed evenly over all wells of several immunoSEQ 96-well plates, and each plate served as one replicate. For unsorted PBMC, 300 ng genomic DNA, equal to roughly 32,000 T cell genomes, was loaded into each replicate PCR. Genomic DNA from unsorted PBMC was sequenced over ten immunoSEQ deep assay plates. Purified libraries were quantified with a Qubit 3.0 fluorometer, sized on a Bioanalyzer 2100, and re-quantified with the KAPA Library Quantification kit. A separate single-read 150-cycle Illumina NextSeq 550 flow cell was used to sequence each immunoSEQ 96-well plate. Turning to the authors' computational methods: Because only junctional sequences without quality scores were contained in the immunoSEQ output, filtering matching that applied to full-length reads could not be performed. To assign V/J genes and CDR3, sequences were annotated against IMGT germline references using PyIR, a Python wrapper for IgBLAST v1.9. Reads with weak V/J assignments (E-value above 1e-6), missing CDR3, stop codons, out-of-frame junctions, or ambiguous translated residues were removed. V3J clonotypes were defined as sequences sharing the same inferred V gene, J gene, and CDR3 amino acid sequence. The percentage overlap between two repertoires was calculated by dividing the number of shared unique clonotypes by the size of the smaller repertoire. Repertoire richness was assessed with RTK rarefaction, the Chao1 estimator, and Recon v2.1 estimates of unobserved clonotypes. TCRdb obtained this table from immuneACCESS and retained in-frame rearrangements with V and J assigned. These tables miss some clones; where compared with another copy, unresolved V genes account for less than half of the shortfall, and the remainder is unexplained. V, J and clone size were drawn from that table, and D and trimming were deduced from the DNA. This sample gives about 500,000 clones in total; 60% to 80% of them show up just once. The ten largest clones represent more than 10% of the sample.

Healthy HIV-negative adults with no recently reported acute infections or vaccinations were included as donors. All donors were Caucasian adults living in Nashville, Tennessee, USA. For unsorted samples, about 90 million PBMCs were counted, and genomic DNA was extracted using the QIAamp DNA Blood Mini kit. Blood was collected by leukapheresis, and PBMCs were isolated by Ficoll-Histopaque density gradient centrifugation and then cryopreserved in liquid nitrogen vapor phase. The data are from a study of shared clonotypes between healthy human individuals (dated by TCRdb to 2018 to 2021). For the wider study: The cohort included three men and a couple of women between 18 and 49 years of age. Between about 0.8 and 9 billion PBMCs per donor were obtained by leukapheresis. The study deeply sequenced blood TCR repertoires of five healthy adults to estimate repertoire size and the extent of clonotype sharing between individuals. To increase sequencing depth and limit assay-specific biases, different laboratories used diverse techniques to prepare libraries and sequence TCR repertoires.

The germline V gene sets CDR1 to SNHLY and CDR2 to FYNNEI. Trimmed from V: 5 bases; trimmed from J: 6 bases; junction bases lacking a gene match: 6. Taken from cysteine to phenylalanine, the CDR3 has 15 residues. The entry retains the CDR3 DNA only, 45 bases that are in frame from base 1. Overall study results and their limits: Because the study included only a small number of donors, the genetic and exposure-history diversity represented was limited. Sampling was restricted to blood, and TCR repertoires in tissues likely differ from the TCR repertoires found in blood. Pairwise subsampling indicated that sequencing depth was expected to affect the degree of clonotype sharing among donors.

The TCR sequence derives from a woman aged 40 to 50 in good health. Some clones in this sample may be carry-over from other donors' samples. The chain is encoded by TRBV2 joined to TRBJ2-1; 11 bases in between match TRBD2. Specimen: PBMCs. The sequenced DNA is TGTGCCAGCAGTACAGGACTAGCGGGCCTCAATGAGCAGTTCTTC. This is translated as CASSTGLAGLNEQFF.